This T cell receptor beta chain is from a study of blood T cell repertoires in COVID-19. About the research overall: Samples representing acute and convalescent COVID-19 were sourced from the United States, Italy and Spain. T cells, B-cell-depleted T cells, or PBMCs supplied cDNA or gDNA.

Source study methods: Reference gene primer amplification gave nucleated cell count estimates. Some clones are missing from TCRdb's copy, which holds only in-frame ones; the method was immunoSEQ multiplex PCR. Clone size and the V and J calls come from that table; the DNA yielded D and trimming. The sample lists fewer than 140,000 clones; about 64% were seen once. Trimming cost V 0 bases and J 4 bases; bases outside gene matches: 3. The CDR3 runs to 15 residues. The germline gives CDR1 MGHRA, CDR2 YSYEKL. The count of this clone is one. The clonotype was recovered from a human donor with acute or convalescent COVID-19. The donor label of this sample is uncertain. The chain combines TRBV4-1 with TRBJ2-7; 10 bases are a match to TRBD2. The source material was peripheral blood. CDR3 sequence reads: CASSQELAGYYEQYF. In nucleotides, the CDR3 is TGCGCCAGCAGCCAAGAACTAGCGGGGTATTACGAGCAGTACTTC.